This section outlines one T cell receptor beta chain sequence together with its context. What it binds is not known. Germline V lookup: CDR1 SNHLY, CDR2 FYNNEI. The CDR3 spans 16 residues. V lost 6 bases and J 0 bases, leaving 16 bases between the germline ends. The Oncomine TCR Beta short-read assay generated sequence data from the DNA of cultured CD4+ T cells. MiXCR, run by TCRdb on the PCR reads, gives a single entry per CDR3 protein. The table shows over 10,000 distinct CDR3 sequences, with less than 45% occurring only once. This entry belongs to a study of vaccination and CD4 T cells after COVID-19. Study overall: Post-COVID specimens were obtained a median around 92 days after diagnosis (range 35 to 161).

The treatment denotes: approximately 10-day PBMC culture with coronavirus spike peptide pools or control peptides (ViraFEST assay). Under the ViraFEST approach, antigen-specific T cells were expanded with peptide pools and TCRs subsequently sequenced. Positive tests by PCR, dated March to December 2020, predated US Alpha, Beta and Delta variants. The receptor comes from a human donor who had recovered from COVID-19. V and J are TRBV2 and TRBJ2-3; a possible D gene is TRBD1 (5 bases). The sequencing used CD4+ T cells from blood, cultured in vitro, collected after SARS-CoV-2 vaccination. The CDR3 spells CASRGLELTSTDTQYF. CDR3 DNA: TGTGCCAGCAGGGGGCTGGAGTTGACTAGCACAGATACGCAGTATTTT.